This T cell receptor beta chain appears in the sequencing data of a study of blood T cells in healthy people across ages. A J-beta primer mix and a sample-barcoded 5' primer were used in a second PCR of about 7 to 11 cycles. Via MiXCR, TCRdb re-called the 5' RACE reads, giving one row per CDR3 protein. Among 800,000 or so distinct CDR3 sequences listed, roughly 46% were seen once. A minimum of 6 micrograms of total RNA was extracted per sample. Germline-derived CDR1 and CDR2 are SGHRS and YFSETQ. This CDR3 is 14 amino acids long. Trimming shortened V by 0 bases and J by 7 bases, and 11 bases separated the two germline ends.

Sequencing input: blood. This chain connects TRBV5-1 to TRBJ2-1; no clear D gene. This TCR derives from an elderly man in good health. CDR3 DNA sequence: TGCGCCAGCAGCTTGGCTCAATACGGTAATGAGCAGTTCTTC. It yields the protein CASSLAQYGNEQFF.